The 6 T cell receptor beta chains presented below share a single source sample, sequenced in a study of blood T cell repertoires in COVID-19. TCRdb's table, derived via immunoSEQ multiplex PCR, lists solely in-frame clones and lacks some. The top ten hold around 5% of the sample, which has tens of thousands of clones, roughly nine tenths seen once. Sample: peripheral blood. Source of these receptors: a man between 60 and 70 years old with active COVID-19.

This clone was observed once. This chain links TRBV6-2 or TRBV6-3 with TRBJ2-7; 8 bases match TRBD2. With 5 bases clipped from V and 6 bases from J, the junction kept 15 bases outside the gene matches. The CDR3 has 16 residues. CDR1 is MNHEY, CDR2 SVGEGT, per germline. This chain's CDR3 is CASSQIAPTSGSEQYF. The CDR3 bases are TGTGCCAGCAGTCAGATCGCCCCAACTAGCGGCAGCGAGCAGTACTTC.

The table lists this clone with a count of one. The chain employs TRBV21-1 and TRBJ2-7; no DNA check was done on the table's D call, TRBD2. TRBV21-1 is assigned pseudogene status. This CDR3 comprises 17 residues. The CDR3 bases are TGTGCCAGCAGCAAAGCTCCAACTAGCGGGAAAACCTACGAGCAGTACTTC. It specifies CASSKAPTSGKTYEQYF.

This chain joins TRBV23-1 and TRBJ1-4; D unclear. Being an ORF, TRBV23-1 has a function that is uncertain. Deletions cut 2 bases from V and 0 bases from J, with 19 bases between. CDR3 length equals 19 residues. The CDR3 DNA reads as TGCGCCAGCAGTCAAGTGGGGAGGCTTGTCGTTGCAACTAATGAAAAACTGTTTTTT. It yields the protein CASSQVGRLVVATNEKLFF.

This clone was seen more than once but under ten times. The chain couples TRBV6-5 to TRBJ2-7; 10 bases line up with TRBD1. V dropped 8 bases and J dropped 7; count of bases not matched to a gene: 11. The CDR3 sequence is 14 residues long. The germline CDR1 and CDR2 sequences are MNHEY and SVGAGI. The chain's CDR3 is CASERDRGSWEQYF. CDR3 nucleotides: TGTGCCAGCGAGAGGGACAGGGGATCTTGGGAGCAGTACTTC.

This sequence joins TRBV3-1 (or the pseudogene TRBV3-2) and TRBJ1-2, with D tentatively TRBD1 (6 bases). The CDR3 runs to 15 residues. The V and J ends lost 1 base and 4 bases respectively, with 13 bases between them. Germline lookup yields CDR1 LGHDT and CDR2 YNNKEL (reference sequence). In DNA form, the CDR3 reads TGTGCCAGCAGCCAAGTGGGGGCGCCGGGCTATGGCTACACCTTC. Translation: CASSQVGAPGYGYTF.

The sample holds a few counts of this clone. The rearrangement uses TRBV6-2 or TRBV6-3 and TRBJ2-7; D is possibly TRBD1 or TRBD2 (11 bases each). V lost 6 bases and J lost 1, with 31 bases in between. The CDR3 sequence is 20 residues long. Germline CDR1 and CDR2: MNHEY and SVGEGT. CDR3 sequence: CASSWVPGQGGLAESYEQYF. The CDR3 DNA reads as TGTGCCAGCAGCTGGGTGCCGGGACAGGGGGGACTAGCGGAGTCCTACGAGCAGTACTTC.